This T cell receptor beta chain was obtained from a study of T cell responses to AZD1222 COVID-19 vaccine. Whole-study results and caveats: The CD4 TCRs associated with vaccination extended across spike and predominated at 160-218 and 743-854. Samples come after the peak T cell response, not at day 14.

Trimming cost V 8 bases and J 0 bases, with 14 bases left between them. The germline CDR1 and CDR2 sequences are MNHEY and SVGEGT. The length of the CDR3 is 14 residues. Produced via immunoSEQ multiplex PCR; TCRdb's table is partial and in-frame only. Of approximately 150,000 clones listed, around 92% are singletons. About this clone itself: Its specificity is unknown.

The gene calls are TRBV6-2 or TRBV6-3 and TRBJ2-7; D ambiguous. The TCR comes from an adult in good health. Specimen: peripheral blood, collected on day 0 of MenACWY control vaccination. The chain's CDR3 is CASRPLRYSYEQYF. The DNA of the CDR3 is TGTGCCAGCCGCCCTCTGCGGTACTCCTACGAGCAGTACTTC.